Listed below are T cell receptor beta chains from one sample, sequenced in a study of shared clonotypes between healthy human individuals. Assay used: immunoSEQ multiplex PCR; TCRdb lists only in-frame clones, some missing. The repertoire includes roughly 2 million clones, around 96% of them detected once, and around 1.1% sits in the top ten. Sequencing was carried out using naive CD8+ T cells sorted from blood. The receptors shown here come from a man younger than 35 in good health. The CDR3 runs from the conserved cysteine through the conserved F or W.

J,V,CDR3
TRBJ1-2,TRBV18,CASSPSNAGRNGYTF
TRBJ2-7,TRBV6-5,CASSPNPHYEQYF
TRBJ1-6,TRBV19,CASSLGNSPLHF
TRBJ1-1,TRBV4-1,CASSVGRVTNTEAFF
TRBJ1-5,TRBV21-1,CASSKASGGQPQHF
TRBJ2-5,TRBV4-1,CASSHPGLAGEETQYF
TRBJ2-1,TRBV7-7,CASSLGPSGLNEQFF
TRBJ1-2,TRBV5-1,CASSLVAEGWYGYTF
TRBJ2-3,TRBV7-9,CASSLGREGLNTQYF
TRBJ2-4,TRBV4-3,CASSQVIGAGLAKNIQYF
TRBJ2-7,TRBV4-3,CASSQDATGFYEQYF
TRBJ2-2,TRBV9,CASSDQLAGGPSGELFF
TRBJ2-7,TRBV4-2,CASSQDVGFEQYF
TRBJ1-2,TRBV30,CAWLTGTYGYTF
TRBJ2-7,TRBV13,CASSRDGIYEQYF
TRBJ2-2,TRBV19,CASSILRDRVGELFF
TRBJ2-5,TRBV7-8,CASSLGTGGYQETQYF
TRBJ2-2,TRBV27,CASSRDYGRPGELFF
TRBJ1-2,TRBV6-1,CASSEARAGDGYTF
TRBJ1-2,TRBV29-1,CSTPGRGGYTF
TRBJ1-2,TRBV5-6,CASSSATLWTGEDYGYTF
TRBJ1-4,TRBV6-1,CASSEYPDSNEKLFF
TRBJ2-3,TRBV28,CASNTAWERGTGNTQYF
TRBJ2-3,TRBV9,CASSVGVAGTDTQYF
TRBJ1-5,TRBV7-6,CASSLEDSNQPQHF
TRBJ2-1,TRBV11-2,CASSPLGLAGGSYNEQFF
TRBJ2-7,TRBV27,CASSPVEVEGISYEQYF
TRBJ2-3,TRBV11-2,CASSLSQIASTDTQYF
TRBJ2-1,TRBV13,CASSLTRGGDNEQFF
TRBJ1-1,TRBV4-3,CASSQDRESEAFF
TRBJ2-3,TRBV27,CASGMTGIGDTQYF
TRBJ1-3,TRBV7-9,CASSLTRGDGNTIYF
TRBJ1-3,TRBV30,CAWDPTGTGGYGNTIYF
TRBJ2-7,TRBV11-2,CASSPMADSYEQYF
TRBJ2-3,TRBV6-5,CASSYSPPTSTDTQYF
TRBJ2-5,TRBV7-9,CASSLTGAQETQYF
TRBJ2-2,TRBV6-5,CASSSMTNTGELFF
TRBJ1-1,TRBV4-1,CASSPRGGTGGSEVGFF
TRBJ2-1,TRBV5-1,CASRSGGANEQFF
TRBJ2-2,TRBV5-6,CASSFGNTGELFF
TRBJ2-6,TRBV18,CASSPGGVTSGANVLTF
TRBJ2-5,TRBV14,CASSQEQDQETQYF